This TCR beta chain stems from a study of T-cell memory formation after mild COVID-19. Each CDR3 protein gets one entry after TCRdb re-called the 5' RACE reads with MiXCR. The data contain about 350,000 distinct CDR3 sequences, around 28% of them singletons. This clonotype was seen more than once but under ten times. The source material was PBMCs or a T cell subset sorted from them (not recorded which). This sequence was found in an adult woman who had mild COVID-19 (a few samples of this study predate the infection). Cell type and time point are not known.

The CDR3 DNA sequence: TGTGCCAGCTCACCATACGTGCAGGGAGGTTTGGACTACTCCTACGAGCAGTACTTC. Translation gives CASSPYVQGGLDYSYEQYF. V is TRBV18 and J is TRBJ2-7, with D possibly TRBD2 on 6 matching bases. The CDR3 consists of 19 residues. Trimming removed 2 bases from V and 0 bases from J, with 23 bases in between. Germline CDR1 reads KGHSH; CDR2 reads LQKENI.